Below are 30 T cell receptor beta chains sequenced from a single sample in a study of blood T cell repertoires in COVID-19. Only in-frame clones appear in the TCRdb table, and some are missing; sequencing was by immunoSEQ multiplex PCR. Seen here are fewer than 450,000 clones, about 90% observed once, and the top ten hold about 0.93%. Sequencing used PBMCs or T cells enriched from blood (not recorded which). The receptors were gathered from a woman in her twenties or thirties who had recovered from COVID-19.

This sequence joins TRBV7-6 and TRBJ2-1; 8 nucleotides line up with TRBD2. The CDR3 is 15 amino acids. The V gene end was trimmed by 5 bases and the J gene end by 4 bases; junction bases not matched to a gene: 7. Germline-derived CDR1 and CDR2 are SGHVS and FNYEAQ. CDR3 DNA: TGTGCCAGCAGCCCGACCAGCGGGGGATACAATGAGCAGTTCTTC. It translates to CASSPTSGGYNEQFF.

This clone has only one observation. V usage is TRBV28 and J usage is TRBJ2-5; D remains ambiguous. V was pared by 6 bases and J by 2 bases, with 4 bases between. The germline V gene has CDR1 MDHEN and CDR2 SYDVKM. This CDR3 is 11 amino acids long. CDR3 nucleotide sequence: TGTGCCAGCAGCCTACAAGAGACCCAGTACTTC. It translates to CASSLQETQYF.

The genes are TRBV7-8 and TRBJ2-5, with D possibly TRBD2 on 5 matching bases. The germline gives CDR1 SGHVS, CDR2 FQNEAQ. The CDR3 runs to 15 residues. Trimming removed 4 bases from V and 5 bases from J, with 17 bases in between. The CDR3 region is CASSSRRSSSETQYF. CDR3 in DNA: TGTGCCAGCAGCTCTCGGAGGTCTAGCTCTGAGACCCAGTACTTC.

This clone appeared a single time. The chain carries TRBV5-1 and TRBJ2-2, with 7 bases fitting TRBD2. Trimming removed 2 bases from V and 1 base from J; junction bases left unmatched: 5. The CDR3 loop spans 16 amino acids. The germline V gene has CDR1 SGHRS and CDR2 YFSETQ. CDR3 bases: TGCGCCAGCAGCTTACAGCGGGGTGAGAACACCGGGGAGCTGTTTTTT. Translated: CASSLQRGENTGELFF.

This clone was recorded only once. This chain uses TRBV20-1 with TRBJ2-5; 9 nucleotides align to TRBD2. This CDR3 has 14 amino acids. The J segment lost 5 bases and the V segment lost 3 bases, leaving 7 bases of the junction unmatched. CDR1 is DFQATT and CDR2 is SNEGSKA in the germline V gene (reference sequence). As DNA, the CDR3 is TGCAGTGCTAGTCAGCGGGGGGCCGAGGAGACCCAGTACTTC. As protein: CSASQRGAEETQYF.

The gene calls are TRBV28 and TRBJ1-1; 7 nucleotides line up with TRBD1. Germline values: CDR1 MDHEN, CDR2 SYDVKM. V was clipped by 5 bases and J by 2 bases; unmatched bases: 5. This CDR3 is built from 14 residues. The CDR3 region is CASSEGQPNTEAFF. The CDR3 DNA sequence: TGTGCCAGCAGTGAGGGACAGCCTAACACTGAAGCTTTCTTT.

The chain joins TRBV19 to TRBJ2-7; weak D call: TRBD1 (6 bases). Germline-derived CDR1 and CDR2 are LNHDA and SQIVND (reference sequence). Trimming left V 1 base short and J 5 bases short, with 21 bases between. The CDR3 is made up of 17 amino acids. CDR3 sequence (DNA): TGTGCCAGTAGTATAGTCCTTTACGGGACATCCGGAAACGAGCAGTACTTC. It yields the protein CASSIVLYGTSGNEQYF.

V gene TRBV10-2 combines with J gene TRBJ1-3, with D possibly TRBD1 on 5 matching bases. Germline values: CDR1 WSHSY, CDR2 SAAADI. The V end was cut by 3 bases, the J end by 1 base, with 7 bases between. This CDR3 spans 14 amino acids. This chain's CDR3 is CASSDGGSGNTIYF. CDR3 sequence (DNA): TGCGCCAGCAGTGACGGGGGTTCTGGAAACACCATATATTTT.

V and J are TRBV5-1 and TRBJ2-3, with D unresolved. This CDR3 region has 16 residues. Germline assignment: CDR1 SGHRS and CDR2 YFSETQ. With 1 base removed from V and 0 bases from J, the gap between germline ends came to 12 bases. CDR3 in amino acids: CASSLSPQASTDTQYF. The DNA for the CDR3 is TGCGCCAGCAGCTTGTCTCCCCAGGCAAGCACAGATACGCAGTATTTT.

J is TRBJ1-2 and V is TRBV6-5, with a possible D match to TRBD1 (6 bases). Germline-derived CDR1 and CDR2 are MNHEY and SVGAGI. This CDR3 is built from 12 residues. Trimming shortened V by 7 bases and J by 8 bases, and 14 bases separated the two germline ends. The CDR3 spells CASTSQGTGYTF. CDR3 nucleotide sequence: TGTGCCAGCACCTCCCAGGGGACGGGCTACACCTTC.

This clone has just one count. The chain has TRBV13 and TRBJ2-3; the match to TRBD2 covers 8 bases. The CDR3 sequence is 15 residues long. J gave up 2 bases and V 5 bases, and 6 bases lay outside the gene matches. CDR1 and CDR2 from the germline V gene are PRHDT and FYEKMQ (reference sequence). The CDR3 spells CASSPPGGVTDTQYF. The DNA for the CDR3 is TGTGCCAGCAGCCCCCCCGGGGGGGTCACAGATACGCAGTATTTT.

This chain uses TRBV5-1 with TRBJ1-1; 10 positions agree with TRBD1. V lost 4 bases, J lost 3 bases, and 9 bases stayed unmatched. Germline CDR1 reads SGHRS; CDR2 reads YFSETQ. The CDR3 totals 16 residues. For the CDR3, the DNA is TGCGCCAGCAGCGCCGGGACAGGGGTTTTGGACACTGAAGCTTTCTTT. It is translated as CASSAGTGVLDTEAFF.

The chain combines TRBV4-2 with TRBJ1-1, with a weak D call TRBD1 (6 bases). The CDR3 has 20 amino acids. V lost 1 base, J lost 1 base, and 25 bases lay in between. Germline V gene sequence: CDR1 LGHNA, CDR2 YNFKEQ. CDR3 loop: CASSQVVLGQPLRRNTEAFF. CDR3 DNA sequence: TGTGCCAGCAGCCAAGTAGTACTAGGACAGCCCCTCCGGCGGAACACTGAAGCTTTCTTT.

The chain combines TRBV12-5 with TRBJ1-5, with TRBD1 matching 8 bases. The CDR3 consists of 15 residues. V shed 0 bases and J 6 bases; nucleotides not matched to a gene: 4. Looked up from germline, CDR1 is LGHNT and CDR2 is FRNRAP. This CDR3 is CASGLVQGGGQPQHF. In nucleotides, the CDR3 is TGTGCTAGTGGTTTGGTACAGGGGGGCGGTCAGCCCCAGCATTTT.

This clone was seen at least ten times. J is TRBJ1-2 and V is TRBV21-1. TRBV21-1 is shown as a pseudogene. The CDR3 loop spans 16 amino acids. This CDR3 reads CASSPGQDLYCYGYTF. For the CDR3, the DNA is TGTGCCAGCAGCCCGGGCCAGGACTTATATTGCTATGGCTACACCTTC.

The chain joins TRBV2 to TRBJ2-5; TRBD2 aligns across 7 bases. V was clipped by 6 bases and J by 2 bases; unmatched bases: 6. CDR3 length: 14 amino acids. The germline V gene has CDR1 SNHLY and CDR2 FYNNEI. The chain's CDR3 is CASRFGGGQETQYF. The CDR3 nucleotides are TGTGCCAGCAGGTTTGGGGGAGGGCAAGAGACCCAGTACTTC.

This chain connects TRBV7-9 to TRBJ1-1, with 10 bases matching TRBD1. The V segment lost 0 bases and the J segment 10 bases; nucleotides outside the gene matches: 5. Looked up from germline, CDR1 is SEHNR and CDR2 is FQNEAQ (reference sequence). The CDR3 totals 14 residues. The DNA for the CDR3 is TGTGCCAGCAGCTTAGCGGGGACAGGGGCCGGAGCTTTCTTT. Translation gives CASSLAGTGAGAFF.

The chain has TRBV7-8 and TRBJ1-1, with D hard to call. Trimming pared 3 bases from V and 5 bases from J, leaving 10 bases between. Germline assignment: CDR1 SGHVS and CDR2 FQNEAQ. The CDR3 loop spans 13 amino acids. The CDR3 DNA sequence: TGTGCCAGCAGCTTCCGACTCGGGACTGAAGCTTTCTTT. Protein product: CASSFRLGTEAFF.

The gene calls are TRBV7-9 and TRBJ1-4, with D maybe TRBD1 (5 bases). V lost 7 bases and J lost 2, with 11 bases in between. CDR1 SEHNR and CDR2 FQNEAQ come from the germline V gene (reference sequence). The CDR3 extends over 14 amino acids. The CDR3 nucleotides are TGTGCCAGCAACCGGGACTTTACTAATGAAAAACTGTTTTTT. This gives the protein CASNRDFTNEKLFF. The full variable domain, in which reference TRBV7-9 and TRBJ1-4 provide the parts outside the CDR3, is DTGVSQNPRHKITKRGQNVTFRCDPISEHNRLYWYRQTLGQGPEFLTYFQNEAQLEKSRLLSDRFSAERPKGSFSTLEIQRTEQGDSAMYLCASNRDFTNEKLFFGSGTQLSVL.

The CDR3 protein is CASSQVNPTLHGGQETQYF. Written as DNA, the CDR3 is TGTGCCAGCAGCCAAGTTAATCCTACCCTCCACGGGGGCCAAGAGACCCAGTACTTC. The V and J genes are TRBV3-1 (or the pseudogene TRBV3-2) and TRBJ2-5; maybe TRBD2 (6 bases). Germline CDR1 is LGHDT and CDR2 is YNNKEL (reference sequence). There are 19 residues in the CDR3. Trimming removed 1 base from V and 1 base from J, with 22 bases in between.

V is TRBV7-9 and J is TRBJ1-5; 11 nucleotides align to TRBD1. Germline CDR1 and CDR2: SEHNR and FQNEAQ (reference sequence). The CDR3 extends over 15 amino acids. V was pared by 5 bases and J by 5 bases, with 5 bases of the junction left unmatched. This CDR3 is CASSPGTGGYQPQHF. The CDR3 nucleotides read TGTGCCAGCAGCCCCGGGACAGGGGGTTATCAGCCCCAGCATTTT. The full variable domain, completed using reference TRBV7-9 and TRBJ1-5, is DTGVSQNPRHKITKRGQNVTFRCDPISEHNRLYWYRQTLGQGPEFLTYFQNEAQLEKSRLLSDRFSAERPKGSFSTLEIQRTEQGDSAMYLCASSPGTGGYQPQHFGDGTRLSIL.

The V call is TRBV27, the J call TRBJ2-7; D is possibly TRBD1 (6 bases). The germline gives CDR1 MNHEY, CDR2 SMNVEV (reference sequence). This CDR3 region has 15 residues. V shed 6 bases and J shed 1 base, with 16 bases lying between them. CDR3 residues: CASRPTGLYSYEQYF. CDR3 nucleotides: TGTGCCAGCAGACCAACAGGGCTGTATTCCTACGAGCAGTACTTC.

This clone was seen once. The chain employs TRBV28 and TRBJ1-2; D unresolved. The CDR3 has 13 amino acids. Between the trimmed V and J ends, which lost 6 bases and 1 base, there was a span of 9 bases. Germline V gene sequence: CDR1 MDHEN, CDR2 SYDVKM. CDR3 sequence reads: CASRPSSNYGYTF. CDR3 coding DNA: TGTGCCAGCAGGCCCTCTAGTAACTATGGCTACACCTTC.

CDR3 protein: CASSYGGGAGTEAFF. The CDR3 DNA is TGTGCCAGCAGTTACGGAGGGGGCGCGGGCACTGAAGCTTTCTTT. The chain is built from TRBV6-2 or TRBV6-3 and TRBJ1-1; 7 bases match TRBD1. The CDR3 covers 15 residues. Germline V lookup: CDR1 MNHEY, CDR2 SVGEGT. V lost 2 bases to trimming and J lost 4 bases; unmatched junction nucleotides: 7.

The chain is built from TRBV5-4 and TRBJ1-1; no firm D call. There are 15 residues in the CDR3. Germline V gives CDR1 SGHNT, CDR2 YYREEE (reference sequence). Trimming pared 4 bases from V and 0 bases from J, leaving 13 bases between. The CDR3 nucleotides are TGTGCCAGCAGCCGAGGCGGGCTACTGAACACTGAAGCTTTCTTT. This encodes CASSRGGLLNTEAFF.

The chain uses TRBV11-2 and TRBJ1-4; a weak D match, TRBD1 (6 bases). The length of the CDR3 is 16 residues. V dropped 6 bases and J dropped 5 bases, with 19 bases sitting between them. In germline, CDR1 is SGHAT, CDR2 FQNNGV. This CDR3 reads CASRRDSGGLNEKLFF. The DNA for the CDR3 is TGTGCCAGCAGGCGAGACAGCGGGGGCTTAAATGAAAAACTGTTTTTT.

This chain uses TRBV15 with TRBJ2-5; the D gene is possibly TRBD1 (6 bases). This CDR3 has 14 amino acids. Germline V gene lookup returns CDR1 LNHNV and CDR2 YYDKDF (reference sequence). Trimming removed 0 bases at V and 5 bases at J, with 10 bases between. The CDR3 nucleotides are TGTGCCACCAGCAGAGAAACTAGGGGGGAGACCCAGTACTTC. It codes for CATSRETRGETQYF. Filled out from reference TRBV15 and TRBJ2-5, the complete variable domain reads DAMVIQNPRYQVTQFGKPVTLSCSQTLNHNVMYWYQQKSSQAPKLLFHYYDKDFNNEADTPDNFQSRRPNTSFCFLDIRSPGLGDTAMYLCATSRETRGETQYFGPGTRLLVL.

The chain is built from TRBV29-1 and TRBJ2-7; a weak D match, TRBD2 (6 bases). This CDR3 region has 13 residues. CDR1 and CDR2 (germline): SQVTM, ANQGSEA. The V end was cut by 0 bases, the J end by 6 bases, with 12 bases between. The CDR3 loop is CSVEDQGGSEQYF. Written as DNA, the CDR3 is TGCAGCGTTGAAGATCAAGGAGGGTCCGAGCAGTACTTC.

This clone was detected once. The V call is TRBV5-5, the J call TRBJ1-1; D gene ambiguous. Germline V gene data show CDR1 as SGHKS and CDR2 as YYEKEE (reference sequence). The CDR3 runs 13 residues. The V end was cut by 3 bases, the J end by 5 bases, with 11 bases between. Written as DNA, the CDR3 is TGTGCCAGCAGCTCCGGGCCGGGGACTGAAGCTTTCTTT. Amino acid sequence: CASSSGPGTEAFF.

About this clone: In the same sample, other DNA sequences code for this CDR3. The CDR3 reads CASSAGTGGYEQYF. The CDR3 DNA reads TGTGCCAGTAGTGCAGGAACAGGGGGCTACGAGCAGTACTTC. The J gene is TRBJ2-7, the V gene TRBV19, with TRBD1 matching over 8 bases. The V and J ends lost 5 bases and 3 bases, in that order; junction bases with no gene match: 6. The germline V gene has CDR1 LNHDA and CDR2 SQIVND (reference sequence). The CDR3 is made up of 14 amino acids.